What follows describes a single T cell receptor beta chain. This entry comes from a study of shared clonotypes between healthy human individuals. CDR1 LNHDA and CDR2 SQIVND come from the germline V gene (reference sequence). Trimming removed 5 bases at V and 8 bases at J, with 15 bases between. The CDR3 loop spans 13 amino acids. Measured with immunoSEQ multiplex PCR; TCRdb has only the in-frame clones, and not every one. This repertoire shows under 1,900,000 clones, 98% found once; its top ten account for roughly 0.36%. The material sequenced was naive CD4+ T cells sorted from blood. Sample subset: CD45RA+ positively selected. The clonotype originates from a man aged 25 to 40 in good health. The chain joins TRBV19 to TRBJ1-2; possibly TRBD1 for D (5 bases). CDR3 region: CASSLQGAGGYTF. CDR3 nucleotide sequence: TGTGCCAGTAGTCTCCAAGGGGCAGGAGGCTACACCTTC.